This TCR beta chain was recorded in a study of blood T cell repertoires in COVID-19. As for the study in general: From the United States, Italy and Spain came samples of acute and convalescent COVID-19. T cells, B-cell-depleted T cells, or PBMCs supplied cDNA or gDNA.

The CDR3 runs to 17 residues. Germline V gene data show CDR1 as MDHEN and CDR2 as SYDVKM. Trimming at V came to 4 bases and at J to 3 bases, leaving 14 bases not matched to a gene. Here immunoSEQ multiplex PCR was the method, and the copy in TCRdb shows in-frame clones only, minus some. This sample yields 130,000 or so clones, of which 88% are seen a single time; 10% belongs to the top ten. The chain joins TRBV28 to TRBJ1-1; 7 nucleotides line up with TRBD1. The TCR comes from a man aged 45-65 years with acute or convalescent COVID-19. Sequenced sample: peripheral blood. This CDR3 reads CASSSGDRERRDTEAFF. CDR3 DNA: TGTGCCAGCAGTTCTGGAGACAGGGAACGGCGGGACACTGAAGCTTTCTTT.